Each of the 28 T cell receptor beta chains below was sequenced from the same sample in a study of post-analysis software for immune sequencing data. Presence of unique molecular identifiers characterized the TCR beta cDNA libraries. TCRdb reanalysed the PCR reads using MiXCR and keeps one entry per CDR3 protein. Of about 560,000 distinct CDR3 sequences listed, roughly 40% were seen once; the top ten hold around 1.7%. The antigens for these receptors are not known. Notes on the study in general: Compared with controls, patients had more of 4 to 6 TRBV segments, including TRBV5-6, TRBV5-1 and TRBV20-1.

The sequenced material came from blood. The receptors come from a girl aged 10-17 years with multiple sclerosis.

This clonotype was recorded at least ten times. V is TRBV12-3 or TRBV12-4 and J is TRBJ2-3, with D possibly being TRBD1 (6 bases). There are 12 residues in the CDR3. Between the trimmed V and J ends, which lost 1 base and 11 bases, there was a span of 10 bases. The CDR3 bases are TGTGCCAGCAGTTTAGGGGACATAGGGCAGTATTTT. It yields the protein CASSLGDIGQYF.

This chain links TRBV28 with TRBJ1-2; no clear D gene. The CDR3 contains 14 residues. The V end was cut by 1 base, the J end by 8 bases, with 14 bases between. Germline values: CDR1 MDHEN, CDR2 SYDVKM. The CDR3 DNA sequence: TGTGCCAGCAGTTTATATCCGGCTAAAGAAGGCTACACCTTC. Its protein is CASSLYPAKEGYTF.

In this sample, this clonotype turned up once. The chain couples TRBV7-9 to TRBJ2-5; D possibly matches TRBD1 or TRBD2 (5 bases each). The J call is doubtful: the DNA matches TRBJ2-7 better. CDR3 size: 15 residues. CDR1 and CDR2 from the germline V gene are SEHNR and FQNEAQ (reference sequence). CDR3 sequence (DNA): TGTGCCAGCAGCCAAGATATGGGACGAATGTACGAGCAGTACTTC. Translated, it gives CASSQDMGRMYEQYF.

The chain uses TRBV9 and TRBJ2-1; D might be TRBD1 (6 bases). V was cut by 3 bases and J by 9 bases, with 13 bases left in between. This CDR3 is 13 amino acids long. Germline V gene lookup returns CDR1 SGDLS and CDR2 YYNGEE. The CDR3: CASSAPGQSEQFF. In nucleotides, the CDR3 is TGTGCCAGCAGCGCCCCGGGACAAAGTGAGCAGTTCTTC.

V is TRBV2 and J is TRBJ2-7; TRBD2 matches 9 bases. Germline V gene sequence: CDR1 SNHLY, CDR2 FYNNEI. V was pared by 5 bases and J by 6 bases, with 11 bases of the junction left unmatched. The CDR3 loop spans 15 amino acids. The CDR3 here is CASSLSGGYSGEQYF. The CDR3, as DNA: TGTGCCAGCAGTCTTAGCGGGGGATATTCGGGCGAGCAGTACTTC.

DNA for the CDR3: TGTGCCAGCAGTTACTATCAGTTGCGGGTGACGACTGAAGCTTTCTTT. Its protein product is CASSYYQLRVTTEAFF. The rearrangement uses TRBV6-5 and TRBJ1-1; D is undetermined. The V end lost 1 base, the J end lost 5 bases, and 17 bases lay between the germline ends. Looked up from germline, CDR1 is MNHEY and CDR2 is SVGAGI. The CDR3 runs 16 residues.

The CDR3 here is CASSPGFLSSGANVLTF. Written as DNA, the CDR3 is TGTGCCAGCTCACCGGGATTCCTTAGCTCTGGGGCCAACGTCCTGACTTTC. This chain links TRBV18 with TRBJ2-6, with unresolved D. The length of the CDR3 is 17 residues. Between the trimmed V and J ends, which lost 3 bases and 0 bases, there was a span of 12 bases. Germline V lookup: CDR1 KGHSH, CDR2 LQKENI.

The chain is built from TRBV12-3 or TRBV12-4 and TRBJ2-7; D is unclear. V was pared by 3 bases and J by 5 bases, with 8 bases between. This CDR3 has 12 amino acids. CDR3 in amino acids: CASSFWTDEQYF. In DNA, the CDR3 is TGTGCCAGCAGTTTCTGGACGGACGAGCAGTACTTC.

The chain uses TRBV6-5 and TRBJ2-7; 9 bases line up with TRBD1. This CDR3 has 16 amino acids. The junction had 4 bases not matched to a gene; V was cut back by 0 bases and J by 1 base. The V gene's germline CDR1 is MNHEY and CDR2 SVGAGI. The CDR3 loop reads CASSYSSDRGSYEQYF. The DNA for the CDR3 is TGTGCCAGCAGTTACTCATCGGACAGGGGTTCCTACGAGCAGTACTTC.

The V gene is TRBV6-5, the J gene TRBJ2-2; D perhaps matches TRBD1 (5 bases). CDR1 and CDR2 (germline): MNHEY, SVGAGI. CDR3 length equals 13 residues. Trimming removed 0 bases from V and 8 bases from J, with 7 bases in between. The CDR3 coding sequence is TGTGCCAGCAGTTACTCCCCAGGGGGGGAGCTGTTTTTT. Amino acid sequence: CASSYSPGGELFF.

The chain recombines TRBV12-3 or TRBV12-4 with TRBJ2-5; TRBD2 might be the D (6 bases). Trimming pared 2 bases from V and 5 bases from J, leaving 21 bases between. This CDR3 is built from 17 residues. CDR3 sequence reads: CASSLKAGSSVRETQYF. The CDR3 bases are TGTGCCAGCAGTTTAAAAGCAGGGTCTAGCGTGAGGGAGACCCAGTACTTC.

In its sample, this clonotype was seen a few times. The chain carries TRBV7-9 and TRBJ2-7; possibly TRBD2 for D (7 bases). Trimming took off 1 base at V and 6 bases at J, with 10 bases between the two ends. The germline gives CDR1 SEHNR, CDR2 FQNEAQ (reference sequence). The length of the CDR3 is 13 residues. The CDR3 region is CASSLDAGAEQYF. CDR3 in DNA: TGTGCCAGCAGCTTAGATGCGGGGGCCGAGCAGTACTTC.

This clonotype has a handful of counts. CDR3 residues: CASSFRVAAETQYF. The DNA of the CDR3 is TGTGCCAGCAGTTTTAGGGTGGCGGCCGAGACCCAGTACTTC. V and J are TRBV12-3 or TRBV12-4 and TRBJ2-4; D is unclear. Near its end, the DNA agrees better with TRBJ2-5, so the J call may be wrong. The CDR3 runs 14 residues.

This clonotype appeared a few times. The chain joins TRBV4-1 to TRBJ2-6; D not resolved. CDR1 is MGHRA and CDR2 is YSYEKL in the germline V gene. The CDR3 sequence is 15 residues long. Trimming cost V 3 bases and J 3 bases, with 9 bases left between them. The CDR3 region is CASSQGTLGANVLTF. The CDR3 region has the DNA TGCGCCAGCAGCCAGGGCACTCTTGGGGCCAACGTCCTGACTTTC.

The gene calls are TRBV12-3 or TRBV12-4 and TRBJ2-5; D perhaps matches TRBD2 (5 bases). CDR3 size: 18 residues. V shed 7 bases and J shed 5 bases, with 29 bases lying between them. The CDR3 region has the DNA TGTGCCAGCACCCCCCGAGGGCCGGGAAATTTTGGGTGGGAGACCCAGTACTTC. Translation gives CASTPRGPGNFGWETQYF.

This clonotype was recorded a few times. V usage is TRBV4-1 and J usage is TRBJ1-5; D unclear. From germline, CDR1 is MGHRA and CDR2 YSYEKL. V dropped 1 base and J dropped 4 bases, with 11 bases sitting between them. CDR3 length equals 15 residues. The chain's CDR3 is CASSQGPGPNQPQHF. The CDR3 coding sequence is TGCGCCAGCAGCCAAGGACCGGGCCCAAATCAGCCCCAGCATTTT.

This clonotype has just a few counts. The gene calls are TRBV6-5 and TRBJ2-1; TRBD1 agrees at 7 bases. V lost 6 bases, J lost 8 bases, and 7 bases stayed unmatched. The length of the CDR3 is 13 residues. Looked up from germline, CDR1 is MNHEY and CDR2 is SVGAGI. The CDR3 sequence: CASRPLDRDEQFF. CDR3 DNA sequence: TGTGCCAGCAGGCCCCTAGACAGGGATGAGCAGTTCTTC.

This sequence joins TRBV5-6 and TRBJ1-2; D unresolved. Trimming removed 4 bases from V and 4 bases from J, with 17 bases in between. This CDR3 contains 15 residues. CDR1 is SGHDT, CDR2 YYEEEE, per germline. CDR3 region: CASSPSLRHSYGYTF. CDR3 nucleotide sequence: TGTGCCAGCAGCCCGAGTCTGCGGCATAGCTATGGCTACACCTTC.

At least ten counts were recorded for this clonotype. The germline gene is not matched at one end of the junction; a read error may be the cause. This chain joins TRBV5-1 and TRBJ1-5, with D possibly matching TRBD1 (5 bases). Germline V gives CDR1 SGHRS, CDR2 YFSETQ. This CDR3 is built from 14 residues. CDR3 residues: CASSLGGGNQPQHF. CDR3 nucleotide sequence: TGTGCCAGCAGCTTGGGGGGGGGCAATCAGCCCCAGCATTTT.

The V and J genes are TRBV7-2 and TRBJ2-4; 9 bases map to TRBD2. Unmatched junction bases numbered 24, after V lost 5 bases and J lost 13 bases. The CDR3 totals 18 residues. The germline gives CDR1 SGHTA, CDR2 FQGNSA. CDR3 bases: TGTGCCAGCAGCCAAAGCCCCCTGACTAGCGGTGATCACAATGAGCAGTACTTC. Amino acids: CASSQSPLTSGDHNEQYF.

The V call is TRBV2, the J call TRBJ1-2, with D perhaps matching TRBD1 (5 bases). The CDR3 has 15 amino acids. The germline V gene encodes CDR1 SNHLY and CDR2 FYNNEI. The V and J ends lost 9 bases and 5 bases respectively, with 22 bases between them. The CDR3 DNA follows: TGTGCCAGTTTGTATGACAGCGAGAGTCTTTATGGCTACACCTTC. Protein: CASLYDSESLYGYTF.

This clonotype was found a few times. The chain couples TRBV27 to TRBJ2-7; 9 bases match TRBD1. The CDR3 is 15 residues long. V lost 4 bases, J lost 0 bases, and 4 bases stayed unmatched. The V gene's germline CDR1 is MNHEY and CDR2 SMNVEV (reference sequence). The CDR3 nucleotides are TGTGCCAGCAGTTCGGACAGGGGTTTCTCCTACGAGCAGTACTTC. Its protein is CASSSDRGFSYEQYF.

V and J are TRBV25-1 and TRBJ2-7, with TRBD1 matching over 7 bases. Gene TRBJ2-5 matches the end of the DNA better, so the J call may be wrong. The CDR3 consists of 16 residues. Germline CDR1 and CDR2: MGHDK and SYGVNS. CDR3 loop: CASSEFTTGVGETQYF. The CDR3 DNA is TGTGCCAGCAGTGAATTCACCACAGGGGTGGGAGAGACCCAGTACTTC.

The chain links TRBV20-1 to TRBJ2-3; TRBD2 aligns across 7 bases. This CDR3 region has 15 residues. The germline gives CDR1 DFQATT, CDR2 SNEGSKA (reference sequence). V lost 3 bases and J lost 1; bases outside the gene matches: 7. The CDR3, as DNA: TGCAGTGCTAGGGCACCGGGGGGACGCACAGATACGCAGTATTTT. Encoded protein: CSARAPGGRTDTQYF.

This clonotype was found a few times. At one of its ends the junction is not consistent with the germline gene, which may arise from a read error. The chain combines TRBV12-3 or TRBV12-4 with TRBJ1-2, with 7 nucleotides matching TRBD1. The CDR3 has 13 residues. The CDR3 loop reads CASSLGQPYGYTF. In DNA form, the CDR3 reads TGCGCCAGCAGTCTGGGACAGCCCTATGGCTACACCTTC.

The V and J genes are TRBV5-5 and TRBJ2-1; a weak D match, TRBD2 (6 bases). Germline V gives CDR1 SGHKS, CDR2 YYEKEE (reference sequence). The V gene lost 6 bases and the J gene lost 4 bases, with 17 bases spanning the gap. The CDR3 runs to 15 residues. The CDR3 protein is CASNSRDLNYNEQFF. The CDR3 nucleotides are TGTGCCAGCAATTCGCGGGACTTAAATTACAATGAGCAGTTCTTC. Drawing the rest from reference TRBV5-5 and TRBJ2-1, the complete variable domain is DAGVTQSPTHLIKTRGQQVTLRCSPISGHKSVSWYQQVLGQGPQFIFQYYEKEERGRGNFPDRFSARQFPNYSSELNVNALLLGDSALYLCASNSRDLNYNEQFFGPGTRLTVL.

This clonotype was observed a few times. The rearrangement uses TRBV6-5 and TRBJ2-3, with D hard to call. Germline V gene lookup returns CDR1 MNHEY and CDR2 SVGAGI. Deletions cut 2 bases from V and 2 bases from J, with 11 bases between. The CDR3 length is 15 residues. The CDR3 DNA reads TGTGCCAGCAGTTACCGTGGCCCAGACACAGATACGCAGTATTTT. Its translation is CASSYRGPDTDTQYF.

In this sample, this clonotype turned up a few times. This rearrangement joins TRBV5-1 to TRBJ2-7; no firm D call. V lost 0 bases and J lost 2, with 15 bases in between. Germline V lookup: CDR1 SGHRS, CDR2 YFSETQ. This CDR3 spans 16 amino acids. CDR3: CASSLDREPFPYEQYF. In nucleotides, the CDR3 is TGCGCCAGCAGCTTGGATAGAGAACCCTTCCCCTACGAGCAGTACTTC.